This TCR beta chain was recovered during a study of response to subunit inactivated influenza vaccine. The CDR3 runs 17 residues. After removal of 6 bases from V and 3 bases from J, the junction contained 13 bases not matched to a gene. MiXCR, applied by TCRdb to the RT-PCR reads, yields one record per CDR3 protein. The table records around 540,000 distinct CDR3 sequences, 10% to 15% of them present only once. Study conclusions and caveats: There was a suggestion from the authors that each seasonal influenza vaccination recruits few new T cells.

This clonotype appeared a few times. Antigen specificity is unknown. The J gene is TRBJ2-3, the V gene TRBV12-3 or TRBV12-4, with TRBD1 identical over 9 bases. This specimen was PBMCs from blood, taken on the day of vaccination. This clonotype originated in a man in his fifties or sixties who received an inactivated influenza vaccine. This CDR3 is CASSPGDRVFNTDTQYF. DNA of the CDR3: TGTGCCAGCAGCCCTGGGGACAGGGTGTTCAATACAGATACGCAGTATTTT.